This T cell receptor beta chain was documented in a study of T cell repertoires in cytomegalovirus infection. TCRdb passed the reads through MiXCR, listing each CDR3 protein once. The sample yields 450,000 to 550,000 distinct CDR3 sequences, roughly 42% seen once. Concerning this clonotype itself: The antigen is undetermined.

Germline CDR1 MGHRA, CDR2 YSYEKL. V was trimmed by 4 bases and J by 7 bases, leaving 16 bases between them. The CDR3 spans 14 residues. The chain couples TRBV4-1 to TRBJ1-2, with D uncertain. This sequence originates from a human donor in good health (CMV status not recorded). Some clones in this sample may be carry-over from other donors' samples. This sample comprised cultured PBMCs, obtained from culture after CMV antigen stimulation. This CDR3 reads CASSLPGRYGGYTF. The CDR3 DNA sequence: TGCGCCAGCAGCCTTCCGGGGAGGTACGGTGGCTACACCTTC.